What follows are 26 T cell receptor beta chains derived from one specimen sequenced in a study of T cells in Graves' hyperthyroidism and ophthalmopathy. Using RNA transcripts as the source, TCR beta CDR3 regions were amplified. An initial round of RT-PCR targeting the TCR CDR3 relied on the HTBI primer set. In TCRdb, the multiplex PCR reads were re-called with MiXCR into one record per CDR3 protein. The table records under 300,000 distinct CDR3 sequences, just over 14% of them present only once. The source material was blood. These receptor sequences come from a woman aged 40 to 50 with Graves' hyperthyroidism that later progressed to Graves' ophthalmopathy.

This clonotype occurred many times. This chain uses TRBV28 with TRBJ1-5; TRBD1 matches 11 bases. The CDR3 covers 14 residues. Germline assignment: CDR1 MDHEN and CDR2 SYDVKM. J lost 7 bases, V lost 6 bases, and 5 bases had no gene match. CDR3: CASRRTGGGQPQHF. CDR3 DNA: TGTGCCAGCAGGCGGACAGGGGGCGGCCAGCCCCAGCATTTT.

This clonotype was seen ten or more times. The chain has TRBV11-2 and TRBJ2-2; D unresolved. Germline assignment: CDR1 SGHAT and CDR2 FQNNGV. Trimming pared 5 bases from V and 5 bases from J, leaving 15 bases between. This CDR3 is built from 15 residues. In DNA, the CDR3 is TGTGCCAGCAGCCACGGATCGGTGGGGACCGGGGAGCTGTTTTTT. Its protein is CASSHGSVGTGELFF.

This clonotype was seen a few times. J is TRBJ2-3 and V is TRBV13; TRBD2 might be the D (5 bases). V was cut by 5 bases and J by 6 bases, with 18 bases left in between. The germline CDR1 and CDR2 sequences are PRHDT and FYEKMQ (reference sequence). The length of the CDR3 is 15 residues. The CDR3 coding sequence is TGTGCCAGCAGCCCCCGATATCTAGGGAGCGATACGCAGTATTTT. It is translated as CASSPRYLGSDTQYF.

V is TRBV28 and J is TRBJ1-2; D perhaps matches TRBD1 (6 bases). Looked up from germline, CDR1 is MDHEN and CDR2 is SYDVKM. CDR3 size: 11 residues. V lost 4 bases to trimming and J lost 8 bases, with 8 bases between them. DNA for the CDR3: TGTGCCAGCAGTTACAGGGACGGCTACACCTTC. Residues: CASSYRDGYTF.

This clonotype was observed at least ten times. The chain links TRBV12-3 or TRBV12-4 to TRBJ1-3; 8 bases are a match to TRBD1. The ends lost 6 bases at V and 2 bases at J; junction bases unmatched: 0. This CDR3 region has 13 residues. The CDR3 region has the DNA TGTGCCAGCAGGACAGGGGCTGGAAACACCATATATTTT. Translation: CASRTGAGNTIYF.

This clonotype was recorded many times. V gene TRBV30 combines with J gene TRBJ2-5, with D unclear. The V end lost 0 bases, the J end lost 12 bases, and 11 bases lay between the germline ends. There are 11 residues in the CDR3. Germline V lookup: CDR1 GTSNPN, CDR2 SVGIG (reference sequence). The CDR3 spells CAWSVQLDKYF. In DNA form, the CDR3 reads TGTGCCTGGAGTGTACAGTTGGATAAGTACTTC.

This clonotype showed up many times. The rearrangement links TRBV5-1 to TRBJ1-6, with D hard to call. Germline lookup yields CDR1 SGHRS and CDR2 YFSETQ. Trimming removed 1 base from V and 8 bases from J, with 7 bases in between. The CDR3 consists of 13 residues. CDR3 sequence: CASSLRRDSPLHF. DNA of the CDR3: TGCGCCAGCAGCTTGCGAAGGGATTCACCCCTCCACTTT.

The V and J genes are TRBV6-5 and TRBJ2-5, with 12 bases identical to TRBD2. Germline V lookup: CDR1 MNHEY, CDR2 SVGAGI. V was clipped by 2 bases and J by 5 bases; unmatched bases: 15. The CDR3 contains 19 residues. This chain's CDR3 is CASSYQQKTSGRLRETQYF. CDR3 DNA: TGTGCCAGCAGTTACCAACAAAAGACTAGCGGGAGACTCCGGGAGACCCAGTACTTC.

This clonotype was counted ten times or more. The genes are TRBV11-2 and TRBJ1-1; 9 positions agree with TRBD1. Germline CDR1 is SGHAT and CDR2 is FQNNGV. CDR3 length: 15 residues. V shed 4 bases and J 5 bases; nucleotides not matched to a gene: 8. The CDR3 loop reads CASSSLQGALTEAFF. The CDR3 nucleotides read TGTGCCAGCAGCTCACTACAGGGGGCGTTGACTGAAGCTTTCTTT.

A remark on this clonotype: A much larger clone differs from this one at a single base, so this may be a read error. The CDR3 loop is CASSRKPKAGDTQYF. The CDR3 region has the DNA TGTGCCAGCAGCCGAAAACCCAAAGCGGGAGATACGCAGTATTTT. The rearrangement joins TRBV7-9 to TRBJ2-3; D may be TRBD2 (6 bases). The CDR3 length is 15 residues. Trimming cost V 5 bases and J 5 bases, with 17 bases left between them. Germline CDR1 reads SEHNR; CDR2 reads FQNEAQ (reference sequence).

The chain recombines TRBV10-1 with TRBJ2-1; 13 nucleotides line up with TRBD2. There are 16 residues in the CDR3. The germline V gene has CDR1 WNHNN and CDR2 SYGVQD (reference sequence). V was pared by 5 bases and J by 6 bases, with 7 bases of the junction left unmatched. Written as DNA, the CDR3 is TGCGCCAGCAGTACGGGACTAGCGGGGTGGGCCAATGAGCAGTTCTTC. This translates into CASSTGLAGWANEQFF.

This clonotype was counted at least ten times. The CDR3 reads CASSPPSQNNEQFF. The CDR3 region has the DNA TGTGCCAGCTCACCACCCTCGCAGAACAATGAGCAGTTCTTC. V gene TRBV18 combines with J gene TRBJ2-1; the D is unclear. Trimming left V 0 bases short and J 5 bases short, with 8 bases between. Germline-derived CDR1 and CDR2 are KGHSH and LQKENI. There are 14 residues in the CDR3.

Many counts were recorded for this clonotype. The chain has TRBV10-3 and TRBJ2-7; 9 bases match TRBD1. J lost 2 bases, V lost 4 bases, and 3 bases had no gene match. The CDR3 extends over 14 amino acids. CDR1 ENHRY and CDR2 SYGVKD come from the germline V gene. In DNA form, the CDR3 reads TGTGCCATCAGTGCGGGACAGGGTGCCTACGAGCAGTACTTC. Translated: CAISAGQGAYEQYF.

This clonotype has only a few counts. V gene TRBV9 combines with J gene TRBJ2-3, with D maybe TRBD1 (6 bases). Per germline, CDR1 SGDLS and CDR2 YYNGEE. Trimming left V 4 bases short and J 4 bases short, with 16 bases between. The CDR3 is 15 amino acids. The CDR3 DNA is TGTGCCAGCAGCAGATCAGGGGATGTGGCAGATACGCAGTATTTT. As protein: CASSRSGDVADTQYF.

This clonotype was seen repeatedly, ten times or more. V and J are TRBV20-1 and TRBJ1-3; 7 nucleotides align to TRBD1. There are 12 residues in the CDR3. CDR1 is DFQATT and CDR2 is SNEGSKA in the germline V gene (reference sequence). Trimming at V came to 7 bases and at J to 2 bases, leaving 2 bases not matched to a gene. The CDR3 coding sequence is TGCAGTGTCCAGGGGGCTGGAAACACCATATATTTT. It is translated as CSVQGAGNTIYF.

About this clonotype: Just one base apart from a much larger clone, this may be a read error. The chain links TRBV3-1 to TRBJ2-1, with D maybe TRBD2 (6 bases). V lost 0 bases, J lost 2 bases, and 11 bases lay in between. Germline values: CDR1 LGHDT, CDR2 YNNKEL (reference sequence). The CDR3 has 16 amino acids. Here the CDR3 reads CASSQETRGTYNEQFF. As DNA, the CDR3 is TGTGCCAGCAGCCAAGAGACGCGGGGCACCTACAATGAGCAGTTCTTC.

This clonotype showed up many times. The CDR3 reads CASSLSEFYEQYF. The CDR3, as DNA: TGTGCCAGCAGTTTATCTGAGTTCTACGAGCAGTACTTC. This rearrangement joins TRBV28 to TRBJ2-7; D is undetermined. There are 13 residues in the CDR3. Trimming removed 1 base at V and 3 bases at J, with 7 bases between. Germline V lookup: CDR1 MDHEN, CDR2 SYDVKM.

The sample holds many counts of this clonotype. V and J are TRBV19 and TRBJ2-7, with 8 bases lining up with TRBD2. CDR3 length: 13 residues. The junction had 2 bases not matched to a gene; V was cut back by 4 bases and J by 3 bases. From germline, CDR1 is LNHDA and CDR2 SQIVND (reference sequence). Here the CDR3 DNA reads TGTGCCAGTAGTACCGCGGGGGGCTACGAGCAGTACTTC. Protein product: CASSTAGGYEQYF.

V gene TRBV2 combines with J gene TRBJ2-7, with D hard to call. Per germline, CDR1 SNHLY and CDR2 FYNNEI. Trimming removed 6 bases at V and 7 bases at J, with 13 bases between. The CDR3 length is 12 residues. CDR3: CASSGGVREQYF. The CDR3 region has the DNA TGTGCCAGCAGCGGTGGGGTTAGAGAGCAGTACTTC.

The sample holds many counts of this clonotype. In DNA, the CDR3 is TGTGCCAGCAGCTTCTTCGGGCAAAGCTCTGGAAACACCATATATTTT. The encoded protein is CASSFFGQSSGNTIYF. The V gene is TRBV11-2, the J gene TRBJ1-3; D is ambiguous. Germline V CDR1 and CDR2: SGHAT, FQNNGV. Trimming removed 3 bases from V and 0 bases from J, with 12 bases in between. The CDR3 has 16 amino acids.

J is TRBJ2-6 and V is TRBV19, with 7 bases lining up with TRBD1. CDR1 LNHDA and CDR2 SQIVND come from the germline V gene (reference sequence). V lost 9 bases, J lost 1 base, and 12 bases stayed unmatched. This CDR3 contains 17 residues. The DNA for the CDR3 is TGTGCCAGCGTCCTCAGGGGGTCCTTTTCTGGGGCCAACGTCCTGACTTTC. This translates into CASVLRGSFSGANVLTF.

This clonotype was picked up many times. The chain couples TRBV11-1 to TRBJ2-5; D is unresolved. The V end lost 6 bases, the J end lost 1 base, and 15 bases lay between the germline ends. The CDR3 runs to 15 residues. Germline lookup yields CDR1 SGHAT and CDR2 FQDESV (reference sequence). CDR3 residues: CASRPRSQGQETQYF. The CDR3 bases are TGTGCCAGCAGACCCCGGTCCCAAGGCCAAGAGACCCAGTACTTC.

The chain recombines TRBV12-3 or TRBV12-4 with TRBJ2-2; 9 bases are shared with TRBD1. Unmatched junction bases numbered 3, after V lost 1 base and J lost 6 bases. The CDR3 length is 15 residues. The CDR3 loop is CASSLGQGVAGELFF. Here the CDR3 DNA reads TGTGCCAGCAGTTTAGGACAGGGGGTGGCCGGGGAGCTGTTTTTT.

This clonotype was recorded at least ten times. V is TRBV27 and J is TRBJ2-5, with 9 bases lining up with TRBD2. The CDR3 consists of 15 residues. V lost 0 bases, J lost 7 bases, and 6 bases stayed unmatched. In germline, CDR1 is MNHEY, CDR2 SMNVEV (reference sequence). The CDR3: CASSLSAGGQGTQYF. Here the CDR3 DNA reads TGTGCCAGCAGTTTATCGGCGGGAGGGCAGGGGACCCAGTACTTC.

In its sample, this clonotype was seen many times. The J gene is TRBJ2-1, the V gene TRBV7-9, with 9 bases fitting TRBD2. Losses at the gene ends were 3 bases for V and 1 base for J; bases not matched to a gene: 4. CDR3 length equals 16 residues. Germline V gene data show CDR1 as SEHNR and CDR2 as FQNEAQ (reference sequence). The CDR3 reads CASSFGLALSYNEQFF. In DNA, the CDR3 is TGTGCCAGCAGCTTCGGACTAGCGCTTTCCTACAATGAGCAGTTCTTC.

This clonotype was picked up many times. V usage is TRBV19 and J usage is TRBJ1-5; D is ambiguous. Germline CDR1 and CDR2: LNHDA and SQIVND (reference sequence). Trimming left V 4 bases short and J 0 bases short, with 10 bases between. The length of the CDR3 is 15 residues. CDR3 protein: CASSRNTPSNQPQHF. CDR3 sequence (DNA): TGTGCCAGTAGTAGGAATACTCCTAGCAATCAGCCCCAGCATTTT.